These T cell receptor beta chains were read from a single sample in a study of identical twins. Each CDR3 protein is one row after TCRdb ran MiXCR on the 5' RACE reads. The sample yields 650,000 to 800,000 distinct CDR3 sequences, under 9% seen once. Another study also made use of these data, one on yellow fever vaccine responses in identical twins.

The specimen sequenced was PBMCs. All receptors come from a woman aged 18-29 years in good health. Both conserved end residues are part of each CDR3. Fields, in order: clone size, J gene, V gene, D gene, CDR3 protein, CDR3 DNA. The D gene is left open where the match is weak. Where a row states a size, it is once, few, many or the class of an expanded clone; other rows omit it.

>few|TRBJ2-7|TRBV11-1|.
CASSLDLGGTYEQYF
TGTGCCAGCAGCTTGGATCTGGGGGGCACCTACGAGCAGTACTTC
>.|TRBJ2-1|TRBV28|TRBD1
CASSPGTGDLNEQFF
TGTGCCAGCAGTCCCGGGACAGGGGACCTGAATGAGCAGTTCTTC
>.|TRBJ2-7|TRBV10-3|.
CAISEPTTGWSEQYF
TGTGCCATCAGTGAGCCGACCACAGGGTGGAGCGAGCAGTACTTC
>.|TRBJ1-2|TRBV28|TRBD1
CASSRQGLYGYTF
TGTGCCAGCAGCCGACAGGGCCTCTATGGCTACACCTTC
>.|TRBJ2-7|TRBV12-3/TRBV12-4|TRBD2
CASSLGLAAEQYF
TGTGCCAGCAGTTTAGGACTAGCAGCCGAGCAGTACTTC
>.|TRBJ2-7|TRBV6-1|.
CASSPTRVRSYEQYF
TGTGCCAGCAGTCCGACGCGGGTTAGATCCTACGAGCAGTACTTC
>few|TRBJ2-2|TRBV7-6|.
CASSPLRRQANTGELFF
TGTGCCAGCAGCCCACTGCGCCGACAGGCAAACACCGGGGAGCTGTTTTTT
>.|TRBJ2-2|TRBV27|TRBD2
CASSSGLRGGELFF
TGTGCCAGCAGTTCGGGACTACGTGGCGGGGAGCTGTTTTTT
>.|TRBJ2-2|TRBV20-1|.
CSARDPRVANTGELFF
TGCAGTGCTAGAGACCCGCGGGTAGCGAACACCGGGGAGCTGTTTTTT
>.|TRBJ2-5|TRBV11-2|.
CASSLDTTSSILQETQYF
TGTGCCAGCAGCTTAGACACGACTTCGAGCATCCTCCAAGAGACCCAGTACTTC
>.|TRBJ2-5|TRBV3-1|TRBD2
CASSQGAFPGGAGETQYF
TGTGCCAGCAGCCAAGGGGCCTTTCCCGGGGGGGCAGGTGAGACCCAGTACTTC
>.|TRBJ2-3|TRBV14|.
CASSPRRTSTDTQYF
TGTGCCAGCAGCCCCAGACGGACTAGCACAGATACGCAGTATTTT
>many|TRBJ2-1|TRBV7-3|TRBD1
CASSLSGDRPYNEQFF
TGTGCCAGCAGCTTATCGGGGGACAGGCCCTACAATGAGCAGTTCTTC
>.|TRBJ1-5|TRBV7-2|.
CASSRTPGGQPQHF
TGTGCCAGCAGCCGTACCCCCGGCGGGCAGCCCCAGCATTTT
>.|TRBJ2-2|TRBV3-1|.
CASNPGGGTGELFF
TGTGCCAGCAACCCGGGCGGAGGTACCGGGGAGCTGTTTTTT
>many|TRBJ2-1|TRBV4-2|.
CASSQAQGIEQFF
TGTGCCAGCAGCCAAGCCCAGGGGATTGAGCAGTTCTTC
>.|TRBJ2-7|TRBV5-1|.
CASSRLTSYEQYF
TGCGCCAGCAGCCGGTTGACCTCCTACGAGCAGTACTTC
>many|TRBJ2-5|TRBV28|TRBD1
CASSLSAGGETQYF
TGTGCCAGCAGTTTATCGGCAGGGGGAGAGACCCAGTACTTC
>few|TRBJ2-4|TRBV28|TRBD1
CASSFPLLGQGGNIQYF
TGTGCCAGCAGTTTCCCTCTTTTGGGACAGGGGGGAAACATTCAGTACTTC
>few|TRBJ1-1|TRBV6-1|.
CASSRTGGPGNTEAFF
TGTGCCAGCAGCCGGACCGGGGGGCCGGGGAACACTGAAGCTTTCTTT
>.|TRBJ2-7|TRBV20-1|TRBD1
CSPPPDRGIDEQYF
TGCAGTCCCCCCCCCGACAGGGGGATCGACGAGCAGTACTTC
>.|TRBJ2-6|TRBV7-2|TRBD1
CASSFTTGLAGANVLTF
TGTGCCAGCAGCTTCACGACAGGGCTTGCTGGGGCCAACGTCCTGACTTTC
>.|TRBJ2-3|TRBV27|TRBD1
CASSSPWDRATDTQYF
TGTGCCAGCAGTTCTCCCTGGGACAGGGCGACAGATACGCAGTATTTT
>many|TRBJ2-4|TRBV5-6|.
CASSLFAGVNIQYF
TGTGCCAGCAGCTTGTTTGCAGGGGTTAACATTCAGTACTTC
>.|TRBJ1-1|TRBV7-2|.
CASSEPGIDTEAFF
TGTGCCAGCAGCGAACCAGGGATAGACACTGAAGCTTTCTTT
>few|TRBJ2-5|TRBV3-1|TRBD2
CASSPRPGLEYQETQYF
TGTGCCAGCAGCCCGAGACCGGGACTAGAGTACCAAGAGACCCAGTACTTC
>few|TRBJ2-2|TRBV20-1|TRBD2
CSAGLAPNTGELFF
TGCAGTGCTGGACTAGCCCCGAACACCGGGGAGCTGTTTTTT